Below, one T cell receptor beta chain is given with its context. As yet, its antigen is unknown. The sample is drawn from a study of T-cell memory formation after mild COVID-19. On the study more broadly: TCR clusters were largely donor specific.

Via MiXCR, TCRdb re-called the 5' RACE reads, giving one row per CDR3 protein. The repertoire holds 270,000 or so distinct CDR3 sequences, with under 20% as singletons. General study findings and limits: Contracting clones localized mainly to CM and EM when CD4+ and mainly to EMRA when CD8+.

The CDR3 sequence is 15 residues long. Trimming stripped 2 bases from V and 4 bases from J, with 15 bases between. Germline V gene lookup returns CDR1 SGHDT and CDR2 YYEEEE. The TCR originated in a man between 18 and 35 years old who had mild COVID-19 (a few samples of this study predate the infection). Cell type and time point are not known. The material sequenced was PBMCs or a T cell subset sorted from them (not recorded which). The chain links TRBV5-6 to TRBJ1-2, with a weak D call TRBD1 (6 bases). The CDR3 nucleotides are TGTGCCAGCAGCTTTCGTCCCACAGGGACCTATGGCTACACCTTC. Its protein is CASSFRPTGTYGYTF.